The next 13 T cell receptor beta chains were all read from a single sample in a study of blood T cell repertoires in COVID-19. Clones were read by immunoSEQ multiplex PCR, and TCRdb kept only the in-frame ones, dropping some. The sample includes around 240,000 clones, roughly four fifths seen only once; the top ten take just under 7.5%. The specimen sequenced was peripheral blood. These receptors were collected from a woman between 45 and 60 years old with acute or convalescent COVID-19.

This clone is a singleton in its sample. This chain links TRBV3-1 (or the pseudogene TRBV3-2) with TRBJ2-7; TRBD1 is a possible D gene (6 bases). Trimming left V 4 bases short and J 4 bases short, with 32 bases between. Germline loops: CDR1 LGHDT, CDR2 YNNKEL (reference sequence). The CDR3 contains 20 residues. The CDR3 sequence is CASSPLAGTPEKGTRYEQYF. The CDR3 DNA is TGTGCCAGCAGCCCATTAGCCGGGACACCAGAAAAGGGAACAAGGTACGAGCAGTACTTC.

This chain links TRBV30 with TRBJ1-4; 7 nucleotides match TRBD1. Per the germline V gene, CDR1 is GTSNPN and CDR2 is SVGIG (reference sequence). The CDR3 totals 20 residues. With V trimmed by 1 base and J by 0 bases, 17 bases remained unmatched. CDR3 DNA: TGTGCCTGGAGTGGATTTTCCCGGGACAGCGCCTATCCAACTAATGAAAAACTGTTTTTT. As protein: CAWSGFSRDSAYPTNEKLFF.

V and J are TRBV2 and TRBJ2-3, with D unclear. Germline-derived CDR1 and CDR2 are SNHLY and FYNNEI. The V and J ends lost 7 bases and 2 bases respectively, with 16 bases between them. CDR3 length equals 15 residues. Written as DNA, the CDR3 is TGTGCCAGCAAAAGTCGGTCCGCCGTCACAGATACGCAGTATTTT. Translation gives CASKSRSAVTDTQYF.

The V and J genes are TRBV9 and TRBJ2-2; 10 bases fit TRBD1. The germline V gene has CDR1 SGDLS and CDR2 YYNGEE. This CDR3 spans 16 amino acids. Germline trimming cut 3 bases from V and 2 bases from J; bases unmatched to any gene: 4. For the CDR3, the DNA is TGTGCCAGCAGCGCTGGGGACAGGGGAAACACCGGGGAGCTGTTTTTT. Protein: CASSAGDRGNTGELFF.

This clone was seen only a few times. In DNA, the CDR3 is TGTGCCAGCAGCCAAGGGGCAAGCGGAGGGCAGTACTTC. It yields the protein CASSQGASGGQYF. The chain carries TRBV4-2 and TRBJ2-7; possible D gene TRBD2, 5 bases. Between the trimmed V and J ends, which lost 1 base and 9 bases, there was a span of 13 bases. The CDR3 is 13 amino acids. Germline values: CDR1 LGHNA, CDR2 YNFKEQ.

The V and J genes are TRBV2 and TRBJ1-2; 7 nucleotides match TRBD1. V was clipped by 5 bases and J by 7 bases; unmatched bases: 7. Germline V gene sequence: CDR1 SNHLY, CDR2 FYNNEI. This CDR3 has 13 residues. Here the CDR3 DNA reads TGTGCCAGCAGTCTTACCACAGGGGTTGGCTACACCTTC. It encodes CASSLTTGVGYTF.

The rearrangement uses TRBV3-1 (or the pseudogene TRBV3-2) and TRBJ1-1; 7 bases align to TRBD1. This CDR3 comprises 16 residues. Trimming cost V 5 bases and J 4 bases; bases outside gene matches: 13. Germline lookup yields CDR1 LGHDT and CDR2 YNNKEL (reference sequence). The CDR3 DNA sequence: TGTGCCAGCAGCGACGGTACCCGACAGGGTTCCACTGAAGCTTTCTTT. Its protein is CASSDGTRQGSTEAFF.

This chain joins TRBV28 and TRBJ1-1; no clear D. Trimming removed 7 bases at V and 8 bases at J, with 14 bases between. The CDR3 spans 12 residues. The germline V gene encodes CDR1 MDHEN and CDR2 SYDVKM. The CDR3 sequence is CASTGGWPEAFF. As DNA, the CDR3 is TGTGCCAGCACCGGCGGGTGGCCAGAAGCTTTCTTT.

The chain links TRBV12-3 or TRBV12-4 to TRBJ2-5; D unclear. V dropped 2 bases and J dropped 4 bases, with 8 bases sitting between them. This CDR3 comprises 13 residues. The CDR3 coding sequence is TGTGCCAGCAGTTTATACACACGAGAGACCCAGTACTTC. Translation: CASSLYTRETQYF.

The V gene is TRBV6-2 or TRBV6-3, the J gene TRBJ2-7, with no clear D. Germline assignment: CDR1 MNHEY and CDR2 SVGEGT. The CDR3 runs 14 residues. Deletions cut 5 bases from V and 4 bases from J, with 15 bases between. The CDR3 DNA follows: TGTGCCAGCAGTGTCTTTACGGGTCGGTACGAGCAGTACTTC. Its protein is CASSVFTGRYEQYF.

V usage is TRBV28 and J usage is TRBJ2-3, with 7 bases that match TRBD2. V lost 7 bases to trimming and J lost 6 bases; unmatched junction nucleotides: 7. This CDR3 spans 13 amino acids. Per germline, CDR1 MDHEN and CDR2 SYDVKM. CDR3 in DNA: TGTGCCAGCAACGGGGGGAACGGCGATACGCAGTATTTT. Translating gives CASNGGNGDTQYF.

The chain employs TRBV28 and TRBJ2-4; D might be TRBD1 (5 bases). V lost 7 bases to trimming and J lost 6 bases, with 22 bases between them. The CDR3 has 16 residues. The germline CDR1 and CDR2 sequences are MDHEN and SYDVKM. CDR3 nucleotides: TGTGCCAGCACCCCCCAAATGGCAGGGCTAAGAAACATTCAGTACTTC. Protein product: CASTPQMAGLRNIQYF.

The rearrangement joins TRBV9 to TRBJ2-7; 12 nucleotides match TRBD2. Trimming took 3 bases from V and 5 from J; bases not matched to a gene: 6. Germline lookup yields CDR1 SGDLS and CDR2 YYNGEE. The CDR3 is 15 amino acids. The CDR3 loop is CASSALAGGPDEQYF. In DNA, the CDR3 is TGTGCCAGCAGCGCCCTAGCGGGGGGGCCGGACGAGCAGTACTTC.